This TCR beta chain was recorded in a study of vaccination effects on CD4 cells after COVID-19. TCRdb keeps only in-frame clones here, not all; method: immunoSEQ multiplex PCR. The table records under 80,000 clones, over 60% of them present only once. Study observations and caveats: Researchers reported few convalescent patients and no early post-infection timepoints in the study.

As to this clone: Its antigen remains unknown.

Germline lookup yields CDR1 MGHRA and CDR2 YSYEKL. The CDR3 consists of 16 residues. Trimming pared 2 bases from V and 0 bases from J, leaving 11 bases between. Sequencing followed a ViraFEST assay step that expanded antigen-specific CD4+ T cells with viral peptide pools. Between days 10 and 11 of culture, CD4+ T cells were separated out. Infection with SARS-CoV-2 occurred in the person between March and December 2020, and PCR confirmed it. Serving as negative control culture was an HIV-1 Nef peptide pool. Half the medium was swapped for IL-2 medium on days 3 and 7. J is TRBJ1-3 and V is TRBV4-1; maybe TRBD1 (6 bases). This sample comprised CD4+ T cells from PBMCs cultured with HIV peptides, obtained before COVID-19 vaccination. Stated subset: HIV-1 Nef peptide pool negative control/reference culture. The receptor was isolated from a human donor who had a prior SARS-CoV-2 infection. The CDR3 loop reads CASSQLGAGSGNTIYF. In DNA, the CDR3 is TGCGCCAGCAGCCAATTGGGGGCCGGCTCTGGAAACACCATATATTTT.